This T cell receptor (beta chain) was captured in a study of cytomegalovirus exposure and HLA in healthy donors. The wider study: Of all 370 or so donors who were genotyped, roughly 81% belonged to the Caucasian-associated ancestry cluster. Study-wide points: Earlier analysis looked at TCR beta V segments, and most were productive about 90% or about 30% of the time. Accurate HLA-A and HLA-B prediction from TCR beta sequences was reported for most subjects.

PCR involved 60 Vbeta and 13 Jbeta primers. The table came from immunoSEQ multiplex PCR; TCRdb's copy has only in-frame clones and leaves some out. The sample holds 150,000 to 200,000 clones, over 65% seen once. As for this clone: The antigen is unknown.

The CDR3 is 14 residues long. Trimming took off 8 bases at V and 4 bases at J, with 15 bases between the two ends. Germline loops: CDR1 MGHDK, CDR2 SYGVNS. This TCR was recovered from a woman under 40 in good health and CMV-seropositive. Sequenced material: PBMCs. The V and J genes are TRBV25-1 and TRBJ2-1; TRBD2 might be the D (7 bases). CDR3 sequence (DNA): TGTGCCAGCGTGAGGGGAGGGGGGTACAATGAGCAGTTCTTC. Translated, it gives CASVRGGGYNEQFF.